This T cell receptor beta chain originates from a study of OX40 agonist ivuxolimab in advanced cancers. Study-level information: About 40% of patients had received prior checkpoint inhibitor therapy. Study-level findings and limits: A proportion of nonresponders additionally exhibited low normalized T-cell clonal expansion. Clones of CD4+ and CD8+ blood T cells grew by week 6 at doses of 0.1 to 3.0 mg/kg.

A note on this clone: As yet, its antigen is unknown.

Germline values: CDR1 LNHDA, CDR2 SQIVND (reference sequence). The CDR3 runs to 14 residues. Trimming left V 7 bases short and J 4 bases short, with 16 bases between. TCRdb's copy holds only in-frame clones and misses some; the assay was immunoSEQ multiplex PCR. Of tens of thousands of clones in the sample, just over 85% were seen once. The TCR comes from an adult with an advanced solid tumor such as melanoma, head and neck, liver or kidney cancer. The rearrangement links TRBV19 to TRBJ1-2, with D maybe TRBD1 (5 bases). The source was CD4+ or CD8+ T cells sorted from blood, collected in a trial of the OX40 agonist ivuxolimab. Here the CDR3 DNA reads TGTGCCAGTACCCCCGCAGGGAACGCCTATGGCTACACCTTC. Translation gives CASTPAGNAYGYTF.